This TCR beta chain was recovered during a study of OX40 agonist ivuxolimab in advanced cancers. Study-wide background: A mean age of about 59 years, range about 20 to 90, was recorded, and around 85% were male.

The germline V gene encodes CDR1 SGHTS and CDR2 YDEGEE. The CDR3 has 15 amino acids. V lost 6 bases to trimming and J lost 8 bases; unmatched junction nucleotides: 12. Data came from immunoSEQ multiplex PCR; TCRdb stores just in-frame clones and leaves some out. Here the sample spans 76,000 or so clones, roughly 85% being singletons. The chain links TRBV5-8 to TRBJ2-3, with 10 bases lining up with TRBD2. Sequenced material: CD4+ or CD8+ T cells sorted from blood, taken in a trial of the OX40 agonist ivuxolimab. This receptor was identified in an adult with an advanced solid tumor such as melanoma, head and neck, liver or kidney cancer. CDR3 nucleotides: TGTGCCAGCACGGCTAGCGGGGGCCCCACTGGTACGCAGTATTTT. Its translation: CASTASGGPTGTQYF.